This T cell receptor (beta chain) was captured in a study of blood T cells in healthy people across ages (dated by TCRdb to 2015 to 2017). At the level of the whole study: In model experiments, template switching captured about one uniquely barcoded TCR beta cDNA molecule for every two T cells. Using deep sequencing normalized with unique cDNA molecular identifiers, the study measured how TCR beta repertoire diversity changes with age. The donors were split into four age groups: young (average about 16 years), middle-aged (roughly 40), aged (more than 55) and long-lived (roughly 86). Donors of different ages were randomly distributed across sequencing lanes to avoid experimental bias. For two donors (one aged 18 to 30 and one aged 80 or older), the study analyzed two additional independent replicas of 1 million unique cDNA reads from the same blood draw.

Systemically healthy Caucasian individuals from Russia, some 36 in total and aged roughly 6 to 95 years, were included as donors. Each donor gave 8 to 10 milliliters of peripheral blood, collected into EDTA-treated Vacutainer tubes. Ficoll-Paque density-gradient centrifugation was used to isolate PBMCs, with at least 6.5 million per sample. Trizol reagent was used to extract total RNA from PBMCs, with at least 5 micrograms per sample. For every donor, an aliquot of PBMCs went through flow cytometry to measure the percentages of naive CD45RAhigh/CD27high T cells. Libraries were made using 5' RACE. Data came from an Illumina HiSeq 2500. A second PCR of roughly 7 to 11 cycles was performed with a sample-barcoded 5' primer and a J-beta primer mix. A template-switch 5' adaptor carrying 12 random nucleotides introduced a unique molecular identifier onto each TCR beta cDNA molecule. Each sample yielded at least 3 million CDR3-containing paired-end reads. All of the RNA was converted into first-strand cDNA using the Mint cDNA synthesis kit, with a TRBC-specific oligonucleotide serving as the primer. All cDNA was treated with uracil-DNA glycosylase and then went through a first 18-cycle PCR with the universal primers M1SS and BC2_uni_R. The authors processed their data as follows. For normalization, 1 million high-quality reads, each with a distinct molecular identifier, were randomly selected from each sample. Reads with shared molecular identifiers were discarded instead of being binned into consensus sequences. MiTCR, with a Q25 quality threshold and the strictest error-elimination algorithm, was used for CDR3 identification, clonotype clustering and error correction. Lower-bound total TCR beta diversity was estimated with a nonparametric unseen species model using Euler transformation. Using fastp trimming at Q25 and MiXCR clonotype assembly, TCRdb reanalyzed the public sequencing data and kept in-frame beta chains. Merged by CDR3 protein, the rows form single entries marked with the most common genes and DNA. Here the V and J calls rest on TCRdb's processing, not on the authors' analysis. The table for this sample lists about 1,500,000 distinct CDR3 sequences; 42% of them were counted only once. The top ten constitute 7.9% of the sample.

Beyond this particular receptor, the publication reports: Total diversity estimates from one million sequenced T cells were considered lower bounds and underestimates. There was a strong correlation between observed TCR beta diversity and the percentage of naive T cells measured by flow cytometry. As age increased, observed TCR beta diversity per million T cells dropped in a roughly linear way, and a significant reduction was already evident by age 40. Because the CMV infection status of the donors was unknown, age-related changes in expanded clonotypes may potentially have been confounded. Bulk unsorted PBMC profiling prevented conclusive comparison of naive and antigen-experienced compartments. Compared with the aged group, more naive CD4+ T cells, fewer expanded clones and increased TCR diversity were shown by the long-lived group, suggesting age selection.

The CDR3 contains 15 residues, cysteine and phenylalanine counted. Left in the record is the CDR3 DNA by itself, 45 bases read in frame from the first base. At the junction V is shortened by 3 bases and J by 13 bases; bases outside the gene matches: 16. CDR1 SGHRS and CDR2 YFSETQ are derived from the germline V gene. As for this clonotype: The clone's antigen remains unknown. Qualities for individual bases were not recorded, and no much larger clone is one base off.

The chain was built from TRBV5-1 and TRBJ2-1; TRBD1 matches 7 bases in the middle. The sequence was collected from a young woman in good health. Sequencing was carried out using blood. The CDR3 is CASSSQGSSLETQFF. The DNA sequence follows: TGCGCCAGCAGCTCACAGGGGAGTTCTTTAGAGACCCAGTTCTTC.